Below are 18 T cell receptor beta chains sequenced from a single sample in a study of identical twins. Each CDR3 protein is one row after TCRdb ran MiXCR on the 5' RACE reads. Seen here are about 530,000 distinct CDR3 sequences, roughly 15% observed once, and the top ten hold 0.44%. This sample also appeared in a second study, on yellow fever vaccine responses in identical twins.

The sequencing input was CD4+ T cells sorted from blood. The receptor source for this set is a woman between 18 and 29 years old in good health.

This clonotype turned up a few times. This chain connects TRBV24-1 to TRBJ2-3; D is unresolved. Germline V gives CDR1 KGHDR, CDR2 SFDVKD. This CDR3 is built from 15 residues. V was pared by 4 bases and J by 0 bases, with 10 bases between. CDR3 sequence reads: CATSDRDKSTDTQYF. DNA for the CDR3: TGTGCCACCAGTGACCGAGACAAGAGCACAGATACGCAGTATTTT.

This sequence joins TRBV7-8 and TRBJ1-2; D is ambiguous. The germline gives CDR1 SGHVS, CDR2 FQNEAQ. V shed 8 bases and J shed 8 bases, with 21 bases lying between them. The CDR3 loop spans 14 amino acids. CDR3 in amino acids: CASGPRVGREGYTF. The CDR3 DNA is TGTGCCAGCGGTCCTCGGGTGGGCCGAGAGGGCTACACCTTC.

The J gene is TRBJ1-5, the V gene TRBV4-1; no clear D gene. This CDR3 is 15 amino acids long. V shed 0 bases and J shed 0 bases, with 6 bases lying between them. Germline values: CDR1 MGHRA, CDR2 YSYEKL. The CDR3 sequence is CASSQESNSNQPQHF. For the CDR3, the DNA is TGCGCCAGCAGCCAAGAGTCAAATAGCAATCAGCCCCAGCATTTT.

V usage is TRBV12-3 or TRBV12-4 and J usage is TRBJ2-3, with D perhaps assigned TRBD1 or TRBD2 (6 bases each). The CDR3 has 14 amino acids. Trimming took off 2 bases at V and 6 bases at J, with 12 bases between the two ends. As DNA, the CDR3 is TGTGCCAGCAGTTTAAGTCAGGGGACTGATACGCAGTATTTT. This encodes CASSLSQGTDTQYF.

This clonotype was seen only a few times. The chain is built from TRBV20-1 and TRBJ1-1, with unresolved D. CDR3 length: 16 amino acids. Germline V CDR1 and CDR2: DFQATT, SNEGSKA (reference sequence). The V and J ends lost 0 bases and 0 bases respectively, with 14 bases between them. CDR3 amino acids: CSARDGRSYMNTEAFF. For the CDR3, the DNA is TGCAGTGCTAGAGATGGGCGTAGTTATATGAACACTGAAGCTTTCTTT.

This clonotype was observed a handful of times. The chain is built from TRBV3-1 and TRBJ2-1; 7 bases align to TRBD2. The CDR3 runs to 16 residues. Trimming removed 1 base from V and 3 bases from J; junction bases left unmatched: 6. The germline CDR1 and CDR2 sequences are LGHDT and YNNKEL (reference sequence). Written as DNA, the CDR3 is TGTGCCAGCAGCCAAGTTACAGCGGGGCGCTACAATGAGCAGTTCTTC. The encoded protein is CASSQVTAGRYNEQFF.

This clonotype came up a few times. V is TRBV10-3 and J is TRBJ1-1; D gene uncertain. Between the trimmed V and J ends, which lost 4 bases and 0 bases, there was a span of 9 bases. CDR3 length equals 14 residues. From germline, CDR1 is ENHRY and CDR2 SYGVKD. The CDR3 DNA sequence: TGTGCCATCAGTGCAAGCCAGTTGAACACTGAAGCTTTCTTT. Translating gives CAISASQLNTEAFF.

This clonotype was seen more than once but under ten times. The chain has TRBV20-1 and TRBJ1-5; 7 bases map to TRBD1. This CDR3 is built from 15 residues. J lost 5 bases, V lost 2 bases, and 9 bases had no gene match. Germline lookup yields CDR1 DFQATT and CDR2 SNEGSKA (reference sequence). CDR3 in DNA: TGCAGTGCTAGAAAAACCGGGACAGAGCATCAGCCCCAGCATTTT. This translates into CSARKTGTEHQPQHF.

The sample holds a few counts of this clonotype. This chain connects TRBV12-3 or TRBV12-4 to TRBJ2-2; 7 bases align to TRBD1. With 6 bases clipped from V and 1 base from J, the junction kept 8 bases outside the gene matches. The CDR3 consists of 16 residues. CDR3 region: CASRTIGTVNTGELFF. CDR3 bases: TGTGCCAGCAGGACCATTGGGACAGTGAACACCGGGGAGCTGTTTTTT.

CDR3 nucleotides: TGTGCCAGCAGCTTGGCAGCGGGGCCTCAAGAGACCCAGTACTTC. Its protein is CASSLAAGPQETQYF. V usage is TRBV5-6 and J usage is TRBJ2-5; 7 nucleotides line up with TRBD2. The CDR3 is made up of 15 amino acids. CDR1 SGHDT and CDR2 YYEEEE come from the germline V gene. The V and J ends lost 0 bases and 2 bases, in that order; junction bases with no gene match: 4. Full variable domain (outside the CDR3, taken from reference TRBV5-6 and TRBJ2-5): DAGVTQSPTHLIKTRGQQVTLRCSPKSGHDTVSWYQQALGQGPQFIFQYYEEEERQRGNFPDRFSGHQFPNYSSELNVNALLLGDSALYLCASSLAAGPQETQYFGPGTRLLVL.

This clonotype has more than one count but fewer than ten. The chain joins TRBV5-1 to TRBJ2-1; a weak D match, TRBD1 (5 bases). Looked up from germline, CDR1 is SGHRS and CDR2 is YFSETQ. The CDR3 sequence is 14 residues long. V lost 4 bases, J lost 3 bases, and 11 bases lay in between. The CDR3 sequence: CASSITTGYNEQFF. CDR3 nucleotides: TGCGCCAGCAGCATTACCACAGGCTACAATGAGCAGTTCTTC. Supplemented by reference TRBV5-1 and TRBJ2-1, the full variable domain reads KAGVTQTPRYLIKTRGQQVTLSCSPISGHRSVSWYQQTPGQGLQFLFEYFSETQRNKGNFPGRFSGRQFSNSRSEMNVSTLELGDSALYLCASSITTGYNEQFFGPGTRLTVL.

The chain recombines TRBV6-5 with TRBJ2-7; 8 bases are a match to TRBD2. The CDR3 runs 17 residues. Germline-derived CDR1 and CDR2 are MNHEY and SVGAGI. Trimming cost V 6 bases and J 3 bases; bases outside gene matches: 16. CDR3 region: CASSLSYSGALHYEQYV. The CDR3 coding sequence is TGTGCCAGCAGCTTATCCTATAGCGGGGCTCTCCACTACGAGCAGTACGTC.

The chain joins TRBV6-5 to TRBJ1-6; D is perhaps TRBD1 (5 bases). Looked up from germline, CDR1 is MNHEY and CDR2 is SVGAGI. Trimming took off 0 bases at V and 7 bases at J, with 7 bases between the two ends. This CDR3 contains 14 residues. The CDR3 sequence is CASSYSQVNSPLHF. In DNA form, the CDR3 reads TGTGCCAGCAGTTACTCACAGGTCAATTCACCCCTCCACTTT.

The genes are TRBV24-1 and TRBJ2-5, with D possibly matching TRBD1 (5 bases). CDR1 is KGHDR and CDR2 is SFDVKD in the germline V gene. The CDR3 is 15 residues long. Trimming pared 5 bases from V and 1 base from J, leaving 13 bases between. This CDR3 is CATSVRGNGQETQYF. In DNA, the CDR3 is TGTGCCACCAGTGTTAGGGGTAACGGCCAAGAGACCCAGTACTTC.

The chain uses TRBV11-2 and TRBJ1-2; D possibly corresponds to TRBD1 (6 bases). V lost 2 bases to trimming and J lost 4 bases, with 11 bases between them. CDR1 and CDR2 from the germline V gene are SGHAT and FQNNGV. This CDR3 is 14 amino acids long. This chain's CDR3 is CASSLTQGGYGYTF. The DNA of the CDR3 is TGTGCCAGCAGCTTAACACAGGGCGGCTATGGCTACACCTTC.

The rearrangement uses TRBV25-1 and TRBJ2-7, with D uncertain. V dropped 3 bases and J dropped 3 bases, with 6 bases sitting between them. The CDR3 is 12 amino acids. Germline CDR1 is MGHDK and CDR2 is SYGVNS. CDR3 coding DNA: TGTGCCAGCAGTGATACCCGCTACGAGCAGTACTTC. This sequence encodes CASSDTRYEQYF.

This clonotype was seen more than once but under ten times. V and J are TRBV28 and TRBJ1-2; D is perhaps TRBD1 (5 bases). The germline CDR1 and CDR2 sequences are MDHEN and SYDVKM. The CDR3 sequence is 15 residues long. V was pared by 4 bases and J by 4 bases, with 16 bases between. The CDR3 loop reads CASSSLWGRFYGYTF. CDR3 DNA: TGTGCCAGCAGTTCTTTGTGGGGCCGGTTCTATGGCTACACCTTC.

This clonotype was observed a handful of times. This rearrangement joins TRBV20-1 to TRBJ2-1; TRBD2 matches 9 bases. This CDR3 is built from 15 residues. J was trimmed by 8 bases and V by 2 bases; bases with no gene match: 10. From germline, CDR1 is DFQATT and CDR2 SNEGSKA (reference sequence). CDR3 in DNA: TGCAGTGCTAGACGGACTAGCGCCGGTCGGGATGAGCAGTTCTTC. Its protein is CSARRTSAGRDEQFF.